Given below is one T cell receptor beta chain in context. Its antigen is currently unknown. Profiling of TCR beta VDJ combinations and CDR3 sequences used genomic DNA as template. TCRdb passed the reads through MiXCR, listing each CDR3 protein once. Of 150,000 to 200,000 distinct CDR3 sequences listed, approximately 48% were seen once; the top ten hold 1.8%. The length of the CDR3 is 13 residues. V was pared by 10 bases and J by 2 bases, with 15 bases between. In germline, CDR1 is MNHEY, CDR2 SMNVEV (reference sequence). The entry originates in a study of CD8+CD57+ T cells in acquired aplastic anemia. Overall study results and limits: Almost 30 sequences, all CD8+ CDR3, were shared between patients and controls.

Sequencing was done on patients that had shown CD8+CD57+ cell expansion by flow cytometry. Sequencing was done on a sample of sorted CD4+, CD8+, or CD8+CD57+ T cells (not recorded which) from PBMCs. J is TRBJ2-7 and V is TRBV27, with a tentative D call TRBD2 (5 bases). This TCR was sampled from a human donor with aplastic anemia. CDR3 sequence reads: CATGTGVPYEQYF. The DNA for the CDR3 is TGTGCCACTGGAACCGGGGTCCCCTACGAGCAGTACTTC.